This T cell receptor beta chain was identified in a study of shared clonotypes between healthy human individuals. About the study: There were three CD4 naive, three CD4 memory, two CD8 naive and one CD8 memory plates per donor. Study-wide points: On the whole, naive subsets had larger estimated richness than memory subsets had. The donor pool, a small one, limited the genetic and exposure-history diversity represented. Generation probability values for non-shared clonotypes were lower than those for clonotypes shared by all four donors.

Sequencing was performed with immunoSEQ multiplex PCR; in TCRdb, only in-frame clones are kept and a portion is missing. The sample yields about 580,000 clones, about 98% seen once. As regards this clone: Its cognate antigen is unknown.

Trimming took off 1 base at V and 0 bases at J, with 12 bases between the two ends. CDR3 length: 16 amino acids. The germline CDR1 and CDR2 sequences are SGHTA and FQGNSA. The naive CD8 fraction comprised CD45RO-negative cells positively selected for CCR7 and excluded terminally differentiated effector memory CD45RA+ cells. The gene calls are TRBV7-2 and TRBJ1-1; no clear D gene. This sequence originates from a man aged 25 to 40 in good health. The specimen was naive CD8+ T cells sorted from blood. The CDR3 DNA is TGTGCCAGCAGCTTAGGACTCGGATTCATGAACACTGAAGCTTTCTTT. Translation gives CASSLGLGFMNTEAFF.